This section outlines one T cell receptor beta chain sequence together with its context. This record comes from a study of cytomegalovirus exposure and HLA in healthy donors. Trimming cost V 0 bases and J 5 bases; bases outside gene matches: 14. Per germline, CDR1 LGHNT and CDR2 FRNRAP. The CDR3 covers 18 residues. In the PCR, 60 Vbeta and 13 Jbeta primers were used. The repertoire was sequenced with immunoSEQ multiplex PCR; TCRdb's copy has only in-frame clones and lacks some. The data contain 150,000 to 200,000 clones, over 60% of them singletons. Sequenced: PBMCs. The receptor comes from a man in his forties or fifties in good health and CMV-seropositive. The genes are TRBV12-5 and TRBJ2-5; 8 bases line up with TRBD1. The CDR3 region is CASGLVSHIPGGRETQYF. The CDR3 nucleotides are TGTGCTAGTGGTTTGGTATCTCATATCCCAGGGGGCCGGGAGACCCAGTACTTC.